Sequencing of this TCR beta chain was carried out in a study of regulatory T cells in long-lasting Graves disease (dated by TCRdb to 2020 to 2022). Describing the broader study: Patients with newly diagnosed Graves' disease had been on antithyroid drugs for under 3 months. The study took place in China and was registered as a clinical trial. A total of around 35 samples underwent TCR sequencing: about 13 from persistent and around 20 from newly diagnosed Graves' disease patients. Peripheral blood TCR sequencing and RNA sequencing compared persistent Graves' disease patients with newly diagnosed Graves' disease patients. General study outcomes and caveats: Sequencing and analysis were limited to the TCR beta chain. The authors noted that the small sample size was a limitation that may lower accuracy. A larger number of public clonotypes was shared among persistent patients (around 2,500) than among newly diagnosed patients (around 970). Persistent Graves' disease patients showed lower TCR Shannon entropy and fewer highly expanded clones than newly diagnosed patients, suggesting clonal expansion. Only peripheral blood was studied, because thyroid tissue, the primary lesion, was inaccessible. TRBV28, TRBJ1-2 and TRBJ2-5 were preferentially used in persistent disease, while TRBV20-1 and TRBJ2-1 were favored in newly diagnosed disease.

The cysteine opens and the phenylalanine closes a CDR3 of 13 amino acids. Just CDR3 DNA is preserved here, 39 bases in frame from base 1. Based on the germline V gene (reference sequence), the CDR1 and CDR2 sequences are DFQATT and SNEGSKA. Trimming costs V 1 base and J 4 bases, and their ends lie 8 bases apart. The time point label corresponds to: newly diagnosed GD, antithyroid drugs for less than 3 months. For both TCR sequencing and RNA sequencing, RNA was extracted from PBMCs using TRIzol. Graves' disease was diagnosed according to American Thyroid Association guidelines. The patients came from an endocrinology department in Xi'an, China. From each patient, about 9 milliliters of peripheral blood was collected into an EDTA anticoagulant tube. Ficoll Paque Plus density gradient separation was used to isolate PBMCs, and no additional T cell sorting was done. An Agilent 2100 Bioanalyzer and agarose gel were used to assess RNA quality, and a NanoDrop 2000 was used to measure RNA concentration.

Receptor libraries were prepared by multiplex PCR. Sequencing took place on an Illumina HiSeq 4000. TCR beta libraries were built with iRepertoire HTBI primers and Arm-PCR amplification of CDR3 regions. Gel purification was performed on PCR products prior to sequencing. Per the authors' processing: A total of 62 TRBV and some 15 TRBJ segments were identified across samples and were used for gene usage analysis of CDR3 amino acid clonotypes. COPE and FqMerger were used to merge filtered high-quality paired reads into contigs. BLAST was used to align contigs to IMGT TRBV, TRBD and TRBJ reference genes, and CDR3 was defined according to IMGT. Clonotypes above 0.1% frequency were classified as highly expanded clones. Repertoire diversity was measured by Shannon entropy, and V-J evenness by the Gini coefficient. Public clonotypes were defined as clonotypes shared by more than one individual. Clones were called with MiXCR by TCRdb after fastp trimmed the public reads at Q25, and only in-frame beta chains were retained. Under each unique CDR3 protein, matching rows form one entry showing the most common genes and DNA. Clone size and V and J calls follow TCRdb, not the original study. The sample data list roughly 260,000 distinct CDR3 sequences, and 15% to 20% of these were observed just once. Clones ranked in the top ten supply 13% to 15% of the sample.

Concerning this clonotype itself: This receptor's antigen is unknown. Per-nucleotide qualities are absent, and no much larger clonotype sits a single base away.

The same specimen was also included in a second study, on T cells in Graves' hyperthyroidism and ophthalmopathy. The second paper further reports: Graves' hyperthyroidism was defined as stable when no progression to ophthalmopathy occurred over 18 months of follow-up. The hyperthyroidism patients were between 18 and 65 years old and newly diagnosed, with a disease duration of less than 2 months. Any patient with an uncontrolled infection, another autoimmune disease, pregnancy or lactation was excluded. Diagnoses were based on clinical symptoms, serum thyroxine and TRAb, thyroid ultrasound and orbital computed tomography. A first-round RT-PCR of the TCR CDR3 used the HTBI primer set with the Qiagen OneStep RT-PCR kit. Blood samples also contained most of the expanded thyroid clonotypes (frequency above 0.001), which suggests that blood repertoires may reflect thyroid immune responses. A 13 V-J signature model separated ophthalmopathy from stable hyperthyroidism, with about 90% sensitivity and around 84% specificity in cross-validation and 80%/75% in testing. In validation, progression to ophthalmopathy was predicted by the model with around 71% sensitivity and 72% to 85% specificity, a median of approximately 6.5 months before onset. To identify TCR V-J signatures that set the groups apart, the researchers used a discovery cohort of more than 95 patients, made up of roughly 45 with Graves' ophthalmopathy and some 58 with stable Graves' hyperthyroidism. An independent validation cohort of under 20 hyperthyroidism patients and about 16 patients who later progressed to ophthalmopathy tested prospective prediction of ophthalmopathy. The approximately 95 discovery patients were divided at random into training and test sets in a 7:3 ratio. In about 6 Graves' hyperthyroidism patients, the study also compared T-cell repertoires from thyroid tissue with T-cell repertoires from blood. Once sampling was done, hyperthyroidism patients were given methimazole at a starting dose of 30 mg daily, whereas ophthalmopathy patients were given high-dose intravenous methylprednisolone. The libraries were constructed in a second round of multiplex PCR and then size-selected and purified. The libraries were sequenced on an Illumina HiSeq2000 using paired-end 100 bp reads. Raw data were processed with SOAPnuke, discarding reads with adapters, uncalled bases, mean Phred below 15, or no exact constant-primer or identifier match. High-quality paired reads were merged with COPE v1.2.5, and unique nucleotide sequences were defined as clonotypes. MiTCR v1.1 was used to align the clonotypes against IMGT TRBV, TRBD and TRBJ reference segments. Analysis was restricted to V-J combinations with a frequency above 0.0001, which covered 98% to 99.2% of repertoires. The TCS score was defined as F50 (clonal expansion) divided by E x V (chaos), with BLOSUM62-based TCRdist calculated between CDR3 peptides within each V-J. Welch's t-statistics and random forest reduced just over 500 V-J features to roughly 13, which were used in a naive Bayes classifier (R e1071). Sample size was not statistically predetermined, and investigators were not blinded to group allocation. According to the paper, TCR Vbeta CDR3 sequencing was carried out on about 140 peripheral blood samples, which came from approximately 41 ophthalmopathy, some 73 hyperthyroidism and roughly 17 progressor patients.

The receptor comes from a woman younger than 45 with Graves disease. Donor details come from another sample of the same person, matched by shared clones. Sequences were derived from peripheral blood mononuclear cells (PBMCs), sampled at new diagnosis, from a patient treated with antithyroid drugs. The V and J segments used are TRBV20-1 and TRBJ2-1, with the D call perhaps TRBD1 or TRBD2, as 5 bases match in each case. The nucleotide sequence is TGCAGTGCTAGAGGGGACGGGTACAATGAGCAGTTCTTC. This codes for CSARGDGYNEQFF.